One sample yielded the 2 T cell receptor beta chains listed below, sequenced in a study of blood T cell repertoires in COVID-19. Generated by immunoSEQ multiplex PCR, the TCRdb table keeps only in-frame clones and is missing some. The sample has some 240,000 clones, about 94% seen once; the top ten hold more than 0.7%. What was sequenced was peripheral blood. Every receptor here comes from a man in his sixties with COVID-19, enrolled during active disease.

The chain links TRBV5-1 to TRBJ2-5, with 7 bases aligning to TRBD1. There are 15 residues in the CDR3. The ends lost 1 base at V and 4 bases at J; junction bases unmatched: 7. The V gene's germline CDR1 is SGHRS and CDR2 YFSETQ. In nucleotides, the CDR3 is TGCGCCAGCAGCTTGACCGACAGGGTCCCAGAGACCCAGTACTTC. It encodes CASSLTDRVPETQYF.

In this sample, this clone turned up once. This chain uses TRBV7-2 with TRBJ1-2; D is uncertain. This CDR3 has 13 residues. Germline V CDR1 and CDR2: SGHTA, FQGNSA. Trimming took 5 bases from V and 2 from J, leaving 9 bases between them. CDR3 sequence (DNA): TGTGCCAGCAGCCCCGACGGGAACTATGGCTACACCTTC. As protein: CASSPDGNYGYTF.